The clone carrying this T cell receptor (beta chain) has just a few counts. Its antigen is currently unknown. Using its own MiXCR run on the 5' RACE reads, TCRdb lists one record per CDR3 protein. The sample carries 150,000 to 200,000 distinct CDR3 sequences, around a fifth recorded once. This record belongs to a study of T-cell memory formation after mild COVID-19. Study overall: TCR clusters showed largely donor specificity. The study's findings and limits: From day 15 to 85, contracting clones were balanced between CD4 and CD8, whereas later expanders leaned toward CD4+.

Germline CDR1 reads MNHEY; CDR2 reads SVGEGT. This CDR3 has 14 residues. J was trimmed by 4 bases and V by 8 bases; bases with no gene match: 8. This sequence was found in an adult woman who had mild COVID-19 (a few samples of this study predate the infection). Cell type and time point are not known. The J gene is TRBJ2-7, the V gene TRBV6-2 or TRBV6-3, with 10 bases lining up with TRBD2. Sequenced: PBMCs or a T cell subset sorted from them (not recorded which). For the CDR3, the DNA is TGTGCCAGCGCCGGGACTAGCGTTTTGTACGAGCAGTACTTC. It translates to CASAGTSVLYEQYF.